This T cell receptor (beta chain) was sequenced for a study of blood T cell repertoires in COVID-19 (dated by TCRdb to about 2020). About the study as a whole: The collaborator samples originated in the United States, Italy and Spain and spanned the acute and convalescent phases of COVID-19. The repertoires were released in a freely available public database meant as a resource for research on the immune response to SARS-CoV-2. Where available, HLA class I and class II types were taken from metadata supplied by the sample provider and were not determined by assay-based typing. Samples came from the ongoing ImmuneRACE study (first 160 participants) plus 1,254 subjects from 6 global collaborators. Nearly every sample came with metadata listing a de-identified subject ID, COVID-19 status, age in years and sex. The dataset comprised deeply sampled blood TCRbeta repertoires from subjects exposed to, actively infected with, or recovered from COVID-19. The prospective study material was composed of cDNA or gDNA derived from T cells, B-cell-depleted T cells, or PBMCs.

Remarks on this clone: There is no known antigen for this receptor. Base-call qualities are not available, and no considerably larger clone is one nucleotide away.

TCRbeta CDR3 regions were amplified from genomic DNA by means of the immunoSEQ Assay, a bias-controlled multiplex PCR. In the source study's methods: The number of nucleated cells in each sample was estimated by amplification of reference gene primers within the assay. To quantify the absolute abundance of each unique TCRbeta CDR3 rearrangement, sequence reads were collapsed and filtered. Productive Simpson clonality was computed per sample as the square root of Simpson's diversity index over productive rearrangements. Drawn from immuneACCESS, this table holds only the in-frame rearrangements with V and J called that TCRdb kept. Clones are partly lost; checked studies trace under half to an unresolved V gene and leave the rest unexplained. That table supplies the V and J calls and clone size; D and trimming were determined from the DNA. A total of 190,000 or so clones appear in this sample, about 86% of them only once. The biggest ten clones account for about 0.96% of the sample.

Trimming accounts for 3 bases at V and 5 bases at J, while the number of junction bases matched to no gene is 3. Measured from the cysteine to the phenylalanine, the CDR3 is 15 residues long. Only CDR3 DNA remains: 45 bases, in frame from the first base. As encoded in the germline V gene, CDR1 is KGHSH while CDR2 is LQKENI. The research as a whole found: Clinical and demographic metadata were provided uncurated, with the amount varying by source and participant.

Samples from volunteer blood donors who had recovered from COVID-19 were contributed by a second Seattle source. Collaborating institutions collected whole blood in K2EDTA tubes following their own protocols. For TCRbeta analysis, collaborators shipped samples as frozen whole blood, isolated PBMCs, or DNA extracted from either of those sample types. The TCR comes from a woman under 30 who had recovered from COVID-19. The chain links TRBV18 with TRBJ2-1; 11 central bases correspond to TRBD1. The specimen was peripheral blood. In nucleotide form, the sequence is TGTGCCAGCTCACCGAGGGACAGGGGGGACAATGAGCAGTTCTTC. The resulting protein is CASSPRDRGDNEQFF. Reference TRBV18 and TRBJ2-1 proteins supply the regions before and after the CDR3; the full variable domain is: NAGVMQNPRHLVRRRGQEARLRCSPMKGHSHVYWYRQLPEEGLKFMVYLQKENIIDESGMPKERFSAEFPKEGPSILRIQQVVRGDSAAYFCASSPRDRGDNEQFFGPGTRLTVL.